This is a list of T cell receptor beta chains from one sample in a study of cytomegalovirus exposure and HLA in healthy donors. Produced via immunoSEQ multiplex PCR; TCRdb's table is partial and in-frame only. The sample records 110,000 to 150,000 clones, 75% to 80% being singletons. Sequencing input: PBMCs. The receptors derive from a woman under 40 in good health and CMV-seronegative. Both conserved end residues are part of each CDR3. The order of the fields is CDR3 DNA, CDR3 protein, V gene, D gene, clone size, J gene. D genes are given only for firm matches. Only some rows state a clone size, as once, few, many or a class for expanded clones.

CDR3 DNA: TGTGCCAGTAGTATTTTGGAGGGGTCTGGGGCCAACGTCCTGACTTTC
CDR3 protein: CASSILEGSGANVLTF
V gene: TRBV19
D gene: NA
clone size: NA
J gene: TRBJ2-6

CDR3 DNA: TGTGCCAGCAGTCAGAACAGGGGCACTGAAGCTTTCTTT
CDR3 protein: CASSQNRGTEAFF
V gene: TRBV6-6
D gene: TRBD1
clone size: NA
J gene: TRBJ1-1

CDR3 DNA: TGTGCCTGGAGTTTTCTCCGGGACTTTCTAGCCAAAAACATTCAGTACTTC
CDR3 protein: CAWSFLRDFLAKNIQYF
V gene: TRBV30
D gene: NA
clone size: NA
J gene: TRBJ2-4

CDR3 DNA: TGCAGCGTTGAAAATGGGGAGGGAAGGGGAAACATTCAGTACTTC
CDR3 protein: CSVENGEGRGNIQYF
V gene: TRBV29-1
D gene: TRBD2
clone size: NA
J gene: TRBJ2-4

CDR3 DNA: TGCGCCAGCAGCCTGCCCGGGACAGGGCTCGGCGAGCAGTACTTC
CDR3 protein: CASSLPGTGLGEQYF
V gene: TRBV5-1
D gene: TRBD1
clone size: NA
J gene: TRBJ2-7

CDR3 DNA: TGTGCCATCAGTGAGTCGGACAGGGGCGTCATGAACACTGAAGCTTTCTTT
CDR3 protein: CAISESDRGVMNTEAFF
V gene: TRBV10-3
D gene: TRBD1
clone size: NA
J gene: TRBJ1-1

CDR3 DNA: TGTGCCAGCTCACCATCAACTACAGGGACCAGGGGCTACACCTTC
CDR3 protein: CASSPSTTGTRGYTF
V gene: TRBV18
D gene: NA
clone size: NA
J gene: TRBJ1-2

CDR3 DNA: TGCGCCAGCAGCTCAGGGATGAACACTGAAGCTTTCTTT
CDR3 protein: CASSSGMNTEAFF
V gene: TRBV5-1
D gene: NA
clone size: NA
J gene: TRBJ1-1

CDR3 DNA: TGTGCCAGCAGCTTACCAGGCGTCGATCAGCCCCAGCATTTT
CDR3 protein: CASSLPGVDQPQHF
V gene: TRBV11-1
D gene: NA
clone size: NA
J gene: TRBJ1-5

CDR3 DNA: TGCGCCAGCAGCGGGGTCGGACAGTTCACAGATACGCAGTATTTT
CDR3 protein: CASSGVGQFTDTQYF
V gene: TRBV5-1
D gene: NA
clone size: NA
J gene: TRBJ2-3

CDR3 DNA: TGCAGCGTTGTAGGGACAGGGAGGACCAATGAGCAGTTCTTC
CDR3 protein: CSVVGTGRTNEQFF
V gene: TRBV29-1
D gene: TRBD1
clone size: NA
J gene: TRBJ2-1

CDR3 DNA: TGTGCCAGCAGAGGGGCCACTGAAGCTTTCTTT
CDR3 protein: CASRGATEAFF
V gene: TRBV11-2
D gene: NA
clone size: NA
J gene: TRBJ1-1

CDR3 DNA: TGTGCCAGCAGCTCGGGGTCCGGATTGGGGAGATGGTCAAATGAGCAGTTCTTC
CDR3 protein: CASSSGSGLGRWSNEQFF
V gene: TRBV5-8
D gene: NA
clone size: NA
J gene: TRBJ2-1

CDR3 DNA: TGTGCCACACAACTCGGACAGGGAATATACAATGAGCAGTTCTTC
CDR3 protein: CATQLGQGIYNEQFF
V gene: TRBV2
D gene: TRBD1
clone size: NA
J gene: TRBJ2-1

CDR3 DNA: TGTGCCAGCAGTGAATCGGACCAGCGCACGGCGGGCGAGCAGTACTTC
CDR3 protein: CASSESDQRTAGEQYF
V gene: TRBV25-1
D gene: NA
clone size: NA
J gene: TRBJ2-7

CDR3 DNA: TGCGCCAGCAGCTTGGAGAGGGCCCTAGGGGCTTTCTTT
CDR3 protein: CASSLERALGAFF
V gene: TRBV5-1
D gene: NA
clone size: NA
J gene: TRBJ1-1

CDR3 DNA: TGTGCCAGCAGCTTTGTCCCCCGGACCCAGTACTTC
CDR3 protein: CASSFVPRTQYF
V gene: TRBV5-6
D gene: NA
clone size: NA
J gene: TRBJ2-5

CDR3 DNA: TGCGCCAGCAGCCAATTTTTTGCGGGACAGCTAGCCAAAAACATTCAGTACTTC
CDR3 protein: CASSQFFAGQLAKNIQYF
V gene: TRBV4-1
D gene: NA
clone size: NA
J gene: TRBJ2-4

CDR3 DNA: TGTGCCAGCAGTGAGGGGGACCAAGAGACCCAGTACTTC
CDR3 protein: CASSEGDQETQYF
V gene: TRBV6-5
D gene: NA
clone size: NA
J gene: TRBJ2-5

CDR3 DNA: TGTGCCAGCAGTTACTCGCAGAATTCACCCCTCCACTTT
CDR3 protein: CASSYSQNSPLHF
V gene: TRBV6-5
D gene: NA
clone size: NA
J gene: TRBJ1-6

CDR3 DNA: TGTGCCACCGGAGAGGGGGCTTCGGGGGCCAACGTCCTGACTTTC
CDR3 protein: CATGEGASGANVLTF
V gene: TRBV21-1
D gene: NA
clone size: NA
J gene: TRBJ2-6

CDR3 DNA: TGTGCCAGCGGAACCGGGACAGCATCCTATGGCTACACCTTC
CDR3 protein: CASGTGTASYGYTF
V gene: TRBV11-2
D gene: TRBD1
clone size: few
J gene: TRBJ1-2

CDR3 DNA: TGTGCCAGCAGCTTAGCCGCTAGCGGGGGTGTCTACGAGCAGTACTTC
CDR3 protein: CASSLAASGGVYEQYF
V gene: TRBV7-6
D gene: TRBD2
clone size: once
J gene: TRBJ2-7

CDR3 DNA: TGCGCCAGCAGCCAAGGACAGGGAAAGGGATCAGATACGCAGTATTTT
CDR3 protein: CASSQGQGKGSDTQYF
V gene: TRBV4-3
D gene: TRBD1
clone size: NA
J gene: TRBJ2-3

CDR3 DNA: TGCGCCAGCAGCCAAGATCCAGGAACGGGAGGAAACACCATATATTTT
CDR3 protein: CASSQDPGTGGNTIYF
V gene: TRBV4-1
D gene: NA
clone size: NA
J gene: TRBJ1-3

CDR3 DNA: TGTGCCAGCAGTAGGGGAGGGGTTGGCAATCAGCCCCAGCATTTT
CDR3 protein: CASSRGGVGNQPQHF
V gene: TRBV2
D gene: NA
clone size: NA
J gene: TRBJ1-5